What follows are 20 T cell receptor beta chains derived from one specimen sequenced in a study of preoperative IRX-2 immunotherapy in early breast cancer. The sample's treatment: preoperative locoregional IRX-2 cytokine immunotherapy. This table comes from immunoSEQ multiplex PCR, and its TCRdb copy is limited to in-frame clones, with some not included. The table lists 30,000 to 35,000 clones, roughly 96% of them singletons, with around 6.6% in the top ten. The sample was taken from a patient treated with IRX-2 immunotherapy. The receptors were gathered from a human donor with breast cancer.

The chain carries TRBV6-5 and TRBJ2-5; 12 bases agree with TRBD2. CDR3 length equals 16 residues. The germline V gene encodes CDR1 MNHEY and CDR2 SVGAGI. Trimming cost V 0 bases and J 5 bases; bases outside gene matches: 4. CDR3 protein: CASSYSGLAGGETQYF. The CDR3 DNA sequence: TGTGCCAGCAGTTACTCGGGGCTAGCGGGAGGGGAGACCCAGTACTTC.

The genes are TRBV9 and TRBJ1-1; 8 bases line up with TRBD1. This CDR3 is 14 amino acids long. Germline CDR1 and CDR2: SGDLS and YYNGEE. Trimming removed 2 bases from V and 5 bases from J; junction bases left unmatched: 5. CDR3 residues: CASSVAGGLTEAFF. The CDR3 DNA sequence: TGTGCCAGCAGCGTTGCAGGGGGCCTGACTGAAGCTTTCTTT.

This chain links TRBV5-1 with TRBJ2-5, with TRBD2 matching over 16 bases. V was pared by 5 bases and J by 0 bases, with 1 base of the junction left unmatched. The CDR3 totals 16 residues. Germline V gives CDR1 SGHRS, CDR2 YFSETQ. CDR3 DNA: TGCGCCAGCAGGGGACTAGCGGGGGGGAACCAAGAGACCCAGTACTTC. Encoded protein: CASRGLAGGNQETQYF.

The V gene is TRBV9, the J gene TRBJ2-2, with TRBD2 matching over 8 bases. The CDR3 covers 19 residues. The V gene end was trimmed by 3 bases and the J gene end by 0 bases; junction bases not matched to a gene: 13. CDR1 is SGDLS, CDR2 YYNGEE, per germline. The CDR3 nucleotides are TGTGCCAGCAGCGCCCCAAAGAGGGCGGGGGGCACGAACACCGGGGAGCTGTTTTTT. Translation gives CASSAPKRAGGTNTGELFF.

The count of this clone is one. The chain joins TRBV4-3 to TRBJ2-3; 11 bases agree with TRBD2. The junction had 17 bases not matched to a gene; V was cut back by 4 bases and J by 5 bases. Germline values: CDR1 LGHNA, CDR2 YSLEER. The CDR3 is 19 amino acids. The CDR3 nucleotides are TGCGCCAGCAGCCGGAAAGAACCGGTAGCGGGAGGGCCGGTAGATACGCAGTATTTT. This codes for CASSRKEPVAGGPVDTQYF.

The CDR3 protein is CASSLGNNQPQHF. DNA of the CDR3: TGTGCCAGCAGCTTGGGCAACAATCAGCCCCAGCATTTT. This rearrangement joins TRBV5-4 to TRBJ1-5; no clear D. The CDR3 length is 13 residues. The germline V gene encodes CDR1 SGHNT and CDR2 YYREEE (reference sequence). The V gene lost 0 bases and the J gene lost 3 bases, with 4 bases spanning the gap.

The chain is built from TRBV11-2 and TRBJ1-5, with 11 nucleotides matching TRBD1. Trimming took 6 bases from V and 0 from J; bases not matched to a gene: 13. The CDR3 contains 19 residues. Germline CDR1 SGHAT, CDR2 FQNNGV. This chain's CDR3 is CASSHSGTGGLYSNQPQHF. CDR3 nucleotides: TGTGCCAGCAGTCATAGCGGGACAGGGGGGCTTTATAGCAATCAGCCCCAGCATTTT.

This chain joins TRBV18 and TRBJ1-2, with D possibly matching TRBD1 (6 bases). V lost 2 bases and J 8 bases, leaving 18 bases between the germline ends. Germline V gene lookup returns CDR1 KGHSH and CDR2 LQKENI. The CDR3 is 15 residues long. CDR3 sequence reads: CASSPETGTTWGYTF. The CDR3 nucleotides are TGTGCCAGCTCACCAGAGACCGGGACAACTTGGGGCTACACCTTC.

J is TRBJ1-2 and V is TRBV4-2, with D hard to call. This CDR3 has 15 amino acids. Trimming took off 1 base at V and 4 bases at J, with 13 bases between the two ends. Germline CDR1 and CDR2: LGHNA and YNFKEQ. This CDR3 is CASSQALGEGYGYTF. The CDR3 DNA follows: TGTGCCAGCAGCCAAGCCCTCGGGGAGGGCTATGGCTACACCTTC.

The V gene is TRBV19, the J gene TRBJ2-5; D may be TRBD1 (6 bases). The CDR3 spans 15 residues. CDR1 and CDR2 from the germline V gene are LNHDA and SQIVND (reference sequence). Trimming shortened V by 5 bases and J by 1 base, and 14 bases separated the two germline ends. This chain's CDR3 is CASSPRRTVQETQYF. The DNA of the CDR3 is TGTGCCAGTAGTCCGCGTCGGACAGTCCAAGAGACCCAGTACTTC.

The gene calls are TRBV5-6 and TRBJ1-2; D remains unclear. In germline, CDR1 is SGHDT, CDR2 YYEEEE. V lost 0 bases to trimming and J lost 7 bases, with 4 bases between them. The CDR3 consists of 11 residues. CDR3 DNA: TGTGCCAGCAGCTTGGTAGGTGGCTACACCTTC. This codes for CASSLVGGYTF.

This sequence joins TRBV29-1 and TRBJ2-5, with 9 bases lining up with TRBD2. Germline CDR1 reads SQVTM; CDR2 reads ANQGSEA. Trimming cost V 1 base and J 4 bases; bases outside gene matches: 13. This CDR3 comprises 17 residues. CDR3 residues: CSVEGVSGSLGSETQYF. Written as DNA, the CDR3 is TGCAGCGTTGAAGGTGTTAGCGGGAGTCTTGGGTCAGAGACCCAGTACTTC.

The V gene is TRBV25-1, the J gene TRBJ1-2; D remains ambiguous. The CDR3 extends over 11 amino acids. The germline V gene has CDR1 MGHDK and CDR2 SYGVNS. V lost 2 bases and J lost 8, with 6 bases in between. The CDR3 nucleotides are TGTGCCAGCAGTGAAGCCCAGGGCTACACCTTC. This encodes CASSEAQGYTF.

This chain joins TRBV28 and TRBJ1-5; TRBD1 is a possible D gene (6 bases). V shed 6 bases and J shed 6 bases, with 15 bases lying between them. Germline V gene lookup returns CDR1 MDHEN and CDR2 SYDVKM. The CDR3 length is 14 residues. The CDR3 DNA follows: TGTGCCAGCAGCAAGGCAGGGGTGGTTCAGCCCCAGCATTTT. It translates to CASSKAGVVQPQHF.

The J gene is TRBJ2-2, the V gene TRBV6-6; D remains ambiguous. CDR3 size: 13 residues. CDR1 is MNHNY and CDR2 is SVGAGI in the germline V gene (reference sequence). Trimming took 0 bases from V and 2 from J, leaving 1 base between them. CDR3 sequence (DNA): TGTGCCAGCAGTTACTCCAACACCGGGGAGCTGTTTTTT. It specifies CASSYSNTGELFF.

The chain carries TRBV2 and TRBJ1-4; 9 bases map to TRBD1. V was pared by 5 bases and J by 7 bases, with 8 bases of the junction left unmatched. Germline V gives CDR1 SNHLY, CDR2 FYNNEI. This CDR3 comprises 15 residues. The CDR3 protein is CASSPTGGFGEKLFF. CDR3 coding DNA: TGTGCCAGCAGTCCCACAGGGGGCTTTGGTGAAAAACTGTTTTTT.

The chain carries TRBV27 and TRBJ2-3; TRBD2 matches 12 bases. The ends lost 4 bases at V and 5 bases at J; junction bases unmatched: 4. Germline V gene sequence: CDR1 MNHEY, CDR2 SMNVEV (reference sequence). The CDR3 loop spans 15 amino acids. The CDR3 nucleotides are TGTGCCAGCAGTTCCCGACTAGCGGGAGAAGATACGCAGTATTTT. Translation gives CASSSRLAGEDTQYF.

V gene TRBV6-1 combines with J gene TRBJ2-7, with D unresolved. This CDR3 is built from 11 residues. Trimming cost V 4 bases and J 0 bases, with 1 base left between them. Looked up from germline, CDR1 is MNHNS and CDR2 is SASEGT. The CDR3, as DNA: TGTGCCAGCAGTGTCTCCTACGAGCAGTACTTC. Its translation is CASSVSYEQYF.

The V gene is TRBV29-1, the J gene TRBJ2-3, with a possible D match to TRBD1 (6 bases). The CDR3 consists of 13 residues. V lost 4 bases and J lost 0, with 8 bases in between. Germline loops: CDR1 SQVTM, CDR2 ANQGSEA. CDR3 protein: CSVVRGSTDTQYF. CDR3 coding DNA: TGCAGCGTTGTCAGGGGTAGCACAGATACGCAGTATTTT.

The chain joins TRBV5-1 to TRBJ2-5; D is uncertain. V lost 4 bases and J 7 bases, leaving 14 bases between the germline ends. This CDR3 contains 13 residues. CDR1 SGHRS and CDR2 YFSETQ come from the germline V gene. CDR3 DNA: TGCGCCAGCAGCGGTGGGTACCGAGGGACCCAGTACTTC. Translating gives CASSGGYRGTQYF.